This T cell receptor (beta chain) was profiled in a study of T cell responses to AZD1222 COVID-19 vaccine. This table comes from immunoSEQ multiplex PCR, and its TCRdb copy is limited to in-frame clones, with some not included. The data show tens of thousands of clones, 88% seen once. The CDR3 extends over 15 amino acids. The V end lost 1 base, the J end lost 11 bases, and 17 bases lay between the germline ends. Per germline, CDR1 MNHNS and CDR2 SASEGT. As concerns this clone: The antigen remains unidentified.

Overall study results and limits: Vaccine-related CD4 TCRs covered spike, predominating at 160-218 and 743-854. It should be noted that donors were predominantly white British and more often female, and clonal diversity was possibly underestimated. The peak T cell response came first, and repertoires were sampled only after it. Close to half of spike-specific TCRs reportedly recognize unmutated variant regions.

This sequence originates from an adult in good health. Sequencing was performed on peripheral blood, taken on day 0 of AZD1222 vaccination. This chain uses TRBV6-1 with TRBJ1-4; no definite D call. This CDR3 reads CASSEGLAEASKLFF. The CDR3 DNA reads as TGTGCCAGCAGTGAAGGACTAGCGGAGGCGTCGAAACTGTTTTTT.